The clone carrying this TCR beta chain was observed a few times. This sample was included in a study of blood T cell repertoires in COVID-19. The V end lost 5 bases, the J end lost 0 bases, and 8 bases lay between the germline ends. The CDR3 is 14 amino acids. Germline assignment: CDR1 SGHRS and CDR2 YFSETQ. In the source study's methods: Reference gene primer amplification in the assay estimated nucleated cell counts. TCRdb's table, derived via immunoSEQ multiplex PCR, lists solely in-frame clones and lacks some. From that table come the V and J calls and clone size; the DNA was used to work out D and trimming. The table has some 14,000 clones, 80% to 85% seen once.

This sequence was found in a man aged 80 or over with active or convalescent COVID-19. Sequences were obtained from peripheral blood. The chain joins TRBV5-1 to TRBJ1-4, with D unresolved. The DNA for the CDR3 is TGCGCCAGCAGTGGCGGTACAACTAATGAAAAACTGTTTTTT. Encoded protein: CASSGGTTNEKLFF.